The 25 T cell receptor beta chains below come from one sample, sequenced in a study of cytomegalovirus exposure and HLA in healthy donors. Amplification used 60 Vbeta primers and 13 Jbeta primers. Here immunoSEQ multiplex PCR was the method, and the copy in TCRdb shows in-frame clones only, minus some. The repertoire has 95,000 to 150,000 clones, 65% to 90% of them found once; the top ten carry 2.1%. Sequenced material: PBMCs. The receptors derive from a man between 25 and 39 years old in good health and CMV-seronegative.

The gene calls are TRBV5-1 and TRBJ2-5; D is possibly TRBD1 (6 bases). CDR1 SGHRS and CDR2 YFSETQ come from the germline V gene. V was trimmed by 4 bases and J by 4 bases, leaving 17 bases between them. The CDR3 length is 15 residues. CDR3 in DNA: TGCGCCAGCAGCCCCGACAGGACCGGTCGAGAGACCCAGTACTTC. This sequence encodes CASSPDRTGRETQYF.

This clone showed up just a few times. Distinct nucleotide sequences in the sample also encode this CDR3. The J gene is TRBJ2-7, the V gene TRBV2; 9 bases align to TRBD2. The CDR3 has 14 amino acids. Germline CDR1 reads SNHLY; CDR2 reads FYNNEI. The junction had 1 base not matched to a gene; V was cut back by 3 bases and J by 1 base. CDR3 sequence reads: CASSDSGGSYEQYF. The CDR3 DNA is TGTGCCAGCAGTGATAGCGGGGGTTCCTACGAGCAGTACTTC.

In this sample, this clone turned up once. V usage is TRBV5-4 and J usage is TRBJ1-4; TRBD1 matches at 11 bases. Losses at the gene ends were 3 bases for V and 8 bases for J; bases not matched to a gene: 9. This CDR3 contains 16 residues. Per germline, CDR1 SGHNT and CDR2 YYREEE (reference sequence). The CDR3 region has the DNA TGTGCCAGCAGCTCGGACAGGGGGCCCGCGGGAGAAAAACTGTTTTTT. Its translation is CASSSDRGPAGEKLFF.

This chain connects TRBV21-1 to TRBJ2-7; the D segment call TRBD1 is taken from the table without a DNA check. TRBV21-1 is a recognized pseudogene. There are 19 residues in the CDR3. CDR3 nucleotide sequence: TGTGCCAGCAGCAAAGAAGTAGTAGGGGACAGGGTGGGCAACTACGAGCAGTACTTC. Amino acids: CASSKEVVGDRVGNYEQYF.

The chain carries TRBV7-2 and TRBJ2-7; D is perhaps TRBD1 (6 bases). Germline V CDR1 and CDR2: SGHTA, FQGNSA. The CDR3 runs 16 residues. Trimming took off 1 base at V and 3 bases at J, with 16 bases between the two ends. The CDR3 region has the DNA TGTGCCAGCAGCTTAGGGGGCAGGGGACGTCTCTACGAGCAGTACTTC. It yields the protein CASSLGGRGRLYEQYF.

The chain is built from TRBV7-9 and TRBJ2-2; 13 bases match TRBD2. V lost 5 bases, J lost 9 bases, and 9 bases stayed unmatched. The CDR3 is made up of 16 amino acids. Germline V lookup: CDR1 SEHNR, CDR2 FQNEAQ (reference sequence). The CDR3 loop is CASSPTSGGAPRELFF. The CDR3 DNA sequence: TGTGCCAGCAGCCCCACTAGCGGGGGGGCCCCAAGGGAGCTGTTTTTT.

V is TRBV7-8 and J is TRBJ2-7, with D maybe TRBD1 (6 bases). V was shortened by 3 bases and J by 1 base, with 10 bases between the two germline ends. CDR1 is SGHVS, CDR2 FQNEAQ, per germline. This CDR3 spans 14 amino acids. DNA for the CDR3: TGTGCCAGCAGCTTCAGGACAGAGTCCTACGAGCAGTACTTC. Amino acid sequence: CASSFRTESYEQYF. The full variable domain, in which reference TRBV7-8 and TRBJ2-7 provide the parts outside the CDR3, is GAGVSQSPRYKVAKRGQDVALRCDPISGHVSLFWYQQALGQGPEFLTYFQNEAQLDKSGLPSDRFFAERPEGSVSTLKIQRTQQEDSAVYLCASSFRTESYEQYFGPGTRLTVT.

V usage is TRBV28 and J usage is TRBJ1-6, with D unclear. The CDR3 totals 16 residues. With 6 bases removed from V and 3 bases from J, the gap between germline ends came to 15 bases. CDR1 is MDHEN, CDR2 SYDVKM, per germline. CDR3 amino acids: CASRVTSPFYNSPLHF. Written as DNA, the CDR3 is TGTGCCAGCAGGGTGACATCGCCCTTCTATAATTCACCCCTCCACTTT.

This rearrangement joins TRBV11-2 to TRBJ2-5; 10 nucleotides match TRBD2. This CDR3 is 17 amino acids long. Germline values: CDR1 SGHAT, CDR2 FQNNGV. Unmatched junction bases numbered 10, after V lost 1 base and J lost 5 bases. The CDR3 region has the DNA TGTGCCAGCAGCTTAGGGGCAGCGGGGGGGCCTGGGGAGACCCAGTACTTC. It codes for CASSLGAAGGPGETQYF.

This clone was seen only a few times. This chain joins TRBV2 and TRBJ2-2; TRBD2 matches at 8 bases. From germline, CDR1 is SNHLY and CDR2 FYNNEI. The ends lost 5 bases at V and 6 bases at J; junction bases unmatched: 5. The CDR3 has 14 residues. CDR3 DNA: TGTGCCAGCAGTCCTGGACTAGCCCCCGGGGAGCTGTTTTTT. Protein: CASSPGLAPGELFF.

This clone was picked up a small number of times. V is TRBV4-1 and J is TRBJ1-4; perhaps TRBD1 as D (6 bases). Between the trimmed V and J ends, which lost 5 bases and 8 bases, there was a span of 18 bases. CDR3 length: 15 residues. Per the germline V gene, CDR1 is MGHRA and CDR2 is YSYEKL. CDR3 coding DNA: TGCGCCAGCAGCTACCCCCCCAGGGGAGACGAAAAACTGTTTTTT. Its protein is CASSYPPRGDEKLFF.

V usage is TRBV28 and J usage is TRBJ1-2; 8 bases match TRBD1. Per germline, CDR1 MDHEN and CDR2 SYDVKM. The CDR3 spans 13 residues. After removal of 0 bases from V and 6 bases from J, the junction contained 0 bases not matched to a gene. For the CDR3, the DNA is TGTGCCAGCAGTTTATGGACAGGGGATGGCTACACCTTC. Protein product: CASSLWTGDGYTF.

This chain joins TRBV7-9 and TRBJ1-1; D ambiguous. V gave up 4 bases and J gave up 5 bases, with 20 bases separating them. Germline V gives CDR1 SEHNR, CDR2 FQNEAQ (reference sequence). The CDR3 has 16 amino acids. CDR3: CASSSGPGSAETEAFF. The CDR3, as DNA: TGTGCCAGCAGCTCCGGGCCGGGGAGTGCAGAGACTGAAGCTTTCTTT.

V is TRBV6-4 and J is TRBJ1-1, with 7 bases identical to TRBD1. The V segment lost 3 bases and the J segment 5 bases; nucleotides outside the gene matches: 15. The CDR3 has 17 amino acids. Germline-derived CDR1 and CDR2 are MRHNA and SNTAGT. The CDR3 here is CASSEGAQGPLRTEAFF. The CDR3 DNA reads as TGTGCCAGCAGTGAAGGGGCACAGGGGCCATTGAGAACTGAAGCTTTCTTT.

Here the CDR3 DNA reads TGTGCCAGCTCACCAGGGGTAGAGGGTGAAGCTTTCTTT. Translating gives CASSPGVEGEAFF. The rearrangement joins TRBV18 to TRBJ1-1, with D uncertain. Germline lookup yields CDR1 KGHSH and CDR2 LQKENI. The V and J ends lost 2 bases and 7 bases respectively, with 11 bases between them. The CDR3 covers 13 residues.

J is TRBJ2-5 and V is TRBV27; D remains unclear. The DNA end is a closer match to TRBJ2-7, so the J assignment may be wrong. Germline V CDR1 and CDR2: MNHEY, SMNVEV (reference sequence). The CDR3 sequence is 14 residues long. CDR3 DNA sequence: TGTGCCAGCAGTTTAATCTCTAGCTCCTACGAGCAGTACTTC. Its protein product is CASSLISSSYEQYF.

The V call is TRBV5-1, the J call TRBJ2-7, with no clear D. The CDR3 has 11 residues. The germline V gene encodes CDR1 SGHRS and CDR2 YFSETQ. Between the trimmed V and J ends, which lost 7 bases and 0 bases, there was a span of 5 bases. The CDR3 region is CASRDSYEQYF. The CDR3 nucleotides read TGCGCCAGCCGCGACTCCTACGAGCAGTACTTC. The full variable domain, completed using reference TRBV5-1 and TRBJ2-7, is KAGVTQTPRYLIKTRGQQVTLSCSPISGHRSVSWYQQTPGQGLQFLFEYFSETQRNKGNFPGRFSGRQFSNSRSEMNVSTLELGDSALYLCASRDSYEQYFGPGTRLTVT.

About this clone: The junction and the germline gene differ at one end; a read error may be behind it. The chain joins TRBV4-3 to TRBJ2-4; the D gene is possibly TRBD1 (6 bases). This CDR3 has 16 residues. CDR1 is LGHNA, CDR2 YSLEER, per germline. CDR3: CASSQDLVGAKNSQYF. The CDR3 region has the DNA TGCGCCAGCAGCCAAGATCTTGTGGGGGCCAAAAACAGTCAGTACTTC.

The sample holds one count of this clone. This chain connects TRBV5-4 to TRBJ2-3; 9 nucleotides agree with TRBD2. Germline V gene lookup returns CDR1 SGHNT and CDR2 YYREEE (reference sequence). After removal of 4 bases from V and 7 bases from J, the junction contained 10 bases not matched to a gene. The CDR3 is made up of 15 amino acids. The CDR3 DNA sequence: TGTGCCAGCAGCACCGCCTCCGGGACTAGCAATACGCAGTATTTT. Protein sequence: CASSTASGTSNTQYF.

For the CDR3, the DNA is TGTGCCTGCGAAGGGTCCGGGAAGACCCAGTACTTC. It encodes CACEGSGKTQYF. The chain recombines TRBV6-1 with TRBJ2-5, with TRBD2 as a possible D gene (5 bases). CDR3 length: 12 residues. Deletions cut 11 bases from V and 6 bases from J, with 16 bases between. CDR1 MNHNS and CDR2 SASEGT come from the germline V gene.

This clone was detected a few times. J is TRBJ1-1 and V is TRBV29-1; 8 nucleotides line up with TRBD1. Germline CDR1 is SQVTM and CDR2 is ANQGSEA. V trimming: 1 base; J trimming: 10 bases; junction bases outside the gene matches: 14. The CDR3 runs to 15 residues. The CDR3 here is CSVEVTSGGGGGAFF. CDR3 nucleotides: TGCAGCGTTGAAGTTACTTCAGGGGGCGGAGGGGGAGCTTTCTTT.

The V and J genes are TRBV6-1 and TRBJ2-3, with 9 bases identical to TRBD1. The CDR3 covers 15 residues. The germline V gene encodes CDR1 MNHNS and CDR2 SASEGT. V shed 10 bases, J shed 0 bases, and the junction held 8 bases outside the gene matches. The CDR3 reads CAIHRGPFSTDTQYF. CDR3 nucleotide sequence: TGTGCCATCCACAGGGGGCCCTTTAGCACAGATACGCAGTATTTT.

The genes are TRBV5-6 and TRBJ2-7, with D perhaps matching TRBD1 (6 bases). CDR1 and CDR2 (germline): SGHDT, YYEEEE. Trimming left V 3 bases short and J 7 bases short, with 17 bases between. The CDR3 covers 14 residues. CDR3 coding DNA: TGTGCCAGCAGCTGGACACAGGGTATGGGTGAGCAGTACTTC. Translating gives CASSWTQGMGEQYF.

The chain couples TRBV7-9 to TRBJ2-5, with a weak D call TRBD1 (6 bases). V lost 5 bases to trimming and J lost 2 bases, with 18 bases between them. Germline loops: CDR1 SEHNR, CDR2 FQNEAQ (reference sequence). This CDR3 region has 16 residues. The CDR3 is CASSTGQTEIQETQYF. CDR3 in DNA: TGTGCCAGCAGCACTGGACAGACCGAAATACAAGAGACCCAGTACTTC.

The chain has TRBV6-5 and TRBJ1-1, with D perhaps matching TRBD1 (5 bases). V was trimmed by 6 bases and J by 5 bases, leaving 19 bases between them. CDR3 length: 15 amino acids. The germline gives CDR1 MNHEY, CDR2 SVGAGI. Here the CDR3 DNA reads TGTGCCAGCAGCCACGGGGCCGGGGGTCGGACTGAAGCTTTCTTT. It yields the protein CASSHGAGGRTEAFF.